This TCR beta chain was obtained from a study of blood T cell repertoires in COVID-19. Whole-study context: Acute and convalescent COVID-19 specimens originated in the United States, Italy and Spain.

The CDR3 spans 16 residues. Germline values: CDR1 KGHSH, CDR2 LQKENI. Trimming stripped 3 bases from V and 2 bases from J, with 14 bases between. The assay was immunoSEQ multiplex PCR, and TCRdb's table has in-frame clones only and misses some. The sample carries about 140,000 clones, around nine tenths recorded once. The chain couples TRBV18 to TRBJ1-5; no clear D gene. The receptor's source is a man aged 50-59 years with active or convalescent COVID-19. Sequences were obtained from peripheral blood. CDR3 bases: TGTGCCAGCTCACCCTTGGCAGTCGTTGGCAATCAGCCCCAGCATTTT. Its translation is CASSPLAVVGNQPQHF.